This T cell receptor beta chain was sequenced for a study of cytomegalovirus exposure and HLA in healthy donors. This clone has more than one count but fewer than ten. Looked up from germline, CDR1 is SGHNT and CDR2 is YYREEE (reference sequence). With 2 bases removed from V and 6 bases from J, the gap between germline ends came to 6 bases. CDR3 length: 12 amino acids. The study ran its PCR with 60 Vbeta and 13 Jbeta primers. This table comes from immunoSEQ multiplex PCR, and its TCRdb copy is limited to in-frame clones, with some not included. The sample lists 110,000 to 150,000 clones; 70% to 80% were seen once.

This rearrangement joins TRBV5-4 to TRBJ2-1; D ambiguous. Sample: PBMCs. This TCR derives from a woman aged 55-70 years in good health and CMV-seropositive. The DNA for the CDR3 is TGTGCCAGCAGCTTTAGTGTCAATGAGCAGTTCTTC. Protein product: CASSFSVNEQFF.